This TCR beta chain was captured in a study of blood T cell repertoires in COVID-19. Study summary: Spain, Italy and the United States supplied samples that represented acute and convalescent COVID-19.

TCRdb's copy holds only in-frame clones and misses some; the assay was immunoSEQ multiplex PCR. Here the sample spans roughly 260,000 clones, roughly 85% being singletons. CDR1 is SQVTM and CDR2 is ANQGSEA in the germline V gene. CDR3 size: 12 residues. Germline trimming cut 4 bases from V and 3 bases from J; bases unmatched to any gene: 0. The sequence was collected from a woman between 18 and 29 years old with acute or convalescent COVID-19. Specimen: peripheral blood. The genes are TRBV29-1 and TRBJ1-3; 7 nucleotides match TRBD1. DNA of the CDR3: TGCAGCGTTGGGGACAGTGGAAACACCATATATTTT. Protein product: CSVGDSGNTIYF. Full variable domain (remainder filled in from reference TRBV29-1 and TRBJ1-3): SAVISQKPSRDICQRGTSLTIQCQVDSQVTMMFWYRQQPGQSLTLIATANQGSEATYESGFVIDKFPISRPNLTFSTLTVSNMSPEDSSIYLCSVGDSGNTIYFGEGSWLTVV.